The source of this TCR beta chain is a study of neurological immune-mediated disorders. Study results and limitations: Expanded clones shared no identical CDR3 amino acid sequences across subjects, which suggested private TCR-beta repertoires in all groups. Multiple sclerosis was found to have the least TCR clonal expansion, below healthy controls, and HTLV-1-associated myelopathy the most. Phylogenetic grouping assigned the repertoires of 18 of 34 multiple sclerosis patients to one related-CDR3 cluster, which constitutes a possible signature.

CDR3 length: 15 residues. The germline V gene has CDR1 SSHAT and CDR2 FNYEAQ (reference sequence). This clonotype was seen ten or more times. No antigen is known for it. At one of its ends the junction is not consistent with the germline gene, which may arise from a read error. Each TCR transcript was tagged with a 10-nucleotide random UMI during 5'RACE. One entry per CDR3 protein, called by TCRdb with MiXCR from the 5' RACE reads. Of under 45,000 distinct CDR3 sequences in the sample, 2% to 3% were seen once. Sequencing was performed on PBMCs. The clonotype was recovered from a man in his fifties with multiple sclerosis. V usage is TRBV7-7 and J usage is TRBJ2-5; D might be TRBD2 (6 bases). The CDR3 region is CASSLAMAGTETQYF. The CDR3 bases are TGTGCTAGCAGCTTAGCCATGGCGGGGACCGAGACCCAGTACTTC.